This T cell receptor (beta chain) is from a study of T cell repertoires in cytomegalovirus infection (dated by TCRdb to between 2018 and 2020). Context from the whole study: Recently identified HLA-C-restricted CMV epitopes, whose presentation resists viral immunomodulation, were targeted by peptide stimulations together with well-studied HLA-B-restricted epitopes. Because public TCR beta signatures pointed to carriage of CMV infection together with the matching HLA type, the HLA type of each donor mattered for the analysis. Broader findings and caveats from the paper: Cumulative frequency of public TCR beta family members discriminated carriers of CMV infection plus the relevant HLA type in this cohort and an independent approximately 350-donor cohort. The ex vivo response was dominated by HLA-C-restricted CMV-specific TCR beta clonotypes, which also provided the single most frequent clonotype in two of eight donors.

Only a few counts were recorded for this clonotype. Its antigen is unknown. Nothing much larger sits one base from this clone, and base qualities are not available. Sequenced on an Illumina HiSeq 1500. TCRdb ran its own pipeline on the public reads, namely fastp trimming at Q25 and MiXCR clone calling, and kept in-frame beta chains. Each CDR3 protein appears once, grouped with its most common genes and DNA. The sample profile shows over 45,000 distinct CDR3 sequences; roughly 22% of them were found once. The biggest ten clones account for around 90% of the sample. Trimming at the junction amounts to 3 bases on V and 5 bases on J, and the germline ends lie 10 bases apart. The CDR3 holds 13 amino acids from the cysteine to the phenylalanine. The DNA shown is the 39-base CDR3, in frame from base 1. Explained via the paper, the treatment or condition label denotes: in vitro stimulation with specific CMV peptide epitopes to enrich CMV-specific T cells.

The sample was CD8+ T cells from cultured PBMCs, taken from culture after CMV antigen stimulation. The TCR comes from a human donor in good health (CMV status not recorded). Some clones in this sample may be carry-over from other donors' samples. Recombination connected TRBV12-3 or TRBV12-4 to TRBJ1-2, with TRBD1 as a weak D call on 6 bases. The encoded CDR3 is CASSLTGDYGYTF. At the DNA level, the sequence is TGTGCCAGCAGTTTGACAGGAGATTATGGCTACACCTTC.